This TCR beta chain is drawn from a study of response to subunit inactivated influenza vaccine. The study, taken as a whole, reports: Authors suggested each seasonal influenza vaccination recruits few new T cells.

One entry per CDR3 protein results from TCRdb running MiXCR on the RT-PCR reads. The sample records under 550,000 distinct CDR3 sequences, under 9% being singletons. With 3 bases clipped from V and 7 bases from J, the junction kept 14 bases outside the gene matches. The CDR3 spans 17 residues. Germline lookup yields CDR1 SGHTA and CDR2 FQGNSA. Comment on this clonotype: Its matching antigen is unknown.

The clonotype originates from a man aged 45 to 70 who received an inactivated influenza vaccine. Sequencing used PBMCs from blood, obtained around 25 months after vaccination. The chain couples TRBV7-2 to TRBJ1-5, with TRBD1 identical over 8 bases. For the CDR3, the DNA is TGTGCCAGCAGCTTCGTGGGATCAGGGGGCGGGGGCCAGCCCCAGCATTTT. This sequence encodes CASSFVGSGGGGQPQHF. The variable domain in full, completed from reference TRBV7-2 and TRBJ1-5, reads GAGVSQSPSNKVTEKGKDVELRCDPISGHTALYWYRQSLGQGLEFLIYFQGNSAPDKSGLPSDRFSAERTGGSVSTLTIQRTQQEDSAVYLCASSFVGSGGGGQPQHFGDGTRLSIL.